In its sample, the clone carrying this T cell receptor (beta chain) was seen a few times. TCRdb's table, derived via immunoSEQ multiplex PCR, lists solely in-frame clones and lacks some. The table includes some 89,000 clones, approximately 89% detected once. This record belongs to a study of blood T cell repertoires in COVID-19. The CDR3 is 15 residues long. J lost 6 bases, V lost 6 bases, and 9 bases had no gene match. Germline-derived CDR1 and CDR2 are SGHTA and FQGNSA. This receptor was identified in a man between 50 and 59 years old with acute or convalescent COVID-19. The source material was peripheral blood. The V call is TRBV7-2, the J call TRBJ2-1, with TRBD2 matching 9 bases. The CDR3 spells CASRISGSLFNEQFF. In nucleotides, the CDR3 is TGTGCCAGCAGAATTAGCGGGAGCCTTTTCAATGAGCAGTTCTTC.